This T cell receptor beta chain stems from a study of siplizumab effects on memory and regulatory T cells. Study-level findings and limits: Of the proliferating CD4+ or CD8+ clones, roughly 75-96% lacked a naive or memory phenotype that could be assigned.

Data came from immunoSEQ multiplex PCR; TCRdb stores just in-frame clones and leaves some out. The data contain roughly 120,000 clones, over 85% of them seen just once; the ten biggest clones take up about 1.5%. Regarding this clone: Its specificity is unknown.

Trimming pared 2 bases from V and 7 bases from J, leaving 15 bases between. The CDR3 is made up of 16 amino acids. Germline loops: CDR1 SNHLY, CDR2 FYNNEI. The TCR was taken from a human donor in good health. Material for sequencing was CD4+ T cells sorted from blood. The chain uses TRBV2 and TRBJ1-6; weak D call: TRBD1 (5 bases). The CDR3 sequence: CASSERRPGTNSPLHF. The CDR3 coding sequence is TGTGCCAGCAGTGAACGTCGGCCAGGGACCAATTCACCCCTCCACTTT. Full variable domain (remainder filled in from reference TRBV2 and TRBJ1-6): EPEVTQTPSHQVTQMGQEVILRCVPISNHLYFYWYRQILGQKVEFLVSFYNNEISEKSEIFDDQFSVERPDGSNFTLKIRSTKLEDSAMYFCASSERRPGTNSPLHFGNGTRLTVT.